The clone carrying this TCR beta chain was seen many times. The target antigen is unknown. TCRdb re-analysed the reads in MiXCR, keeping a single row per CDR3 protein. The sample shows about 320,000 distinct CDR3 sequences, 9.5% of them seen only once. This entry is derived from a study of T cell repertoires in cytomegalovirus infection. Study-level findings and limits: Adding up the frequency of public TCR beta families identified people who carried CMV plus the relevant HLA.

The V gene lost 4 bases and the J gene lost 1 base, with 7 bases spanning the gap. The germline V gene encodes CDR1 SGHNT and CDR2 YENEEA. The CDR3 length is 14 residues. The sample taken for sequencing was PBMCs. The chain joins TRBV11-3 to TRBJ2-2; no firm D call. The TCR comes from a human donor in good health (CMV status not recorded). Some clones in this sample may be carry-over from other donors' samples. The chain's CDR3 is CASSSTENTGELFF. DNA for the CDR3: TGTGCCAGCAGCTCTACAGAGAACACCGGGGAGCTGTTTTTT.